This TCR beta chain was obtained from a study of blood T cell repertoires in COVID-19. Study-level information: The study drew acute and convalescent COVID-19 samples from the United States, Italy and Spain.

Profiling relied on immunoSEQ multiplex PCR, and the TCRdb table lists in-frame clones only, not all of them. The profile shows roughly 120,000 clones, about 90% of them singletons. CDR1 is MDHEN and CDR2 is SYDVKM in the germline V gene. With V trimmed by 6 bases and J by 1 base, 7 bases remained unmatched. CDR3 length: 17 residues. The genes are TRBV28 and TRBJ1-6; 9 bases agree with TRBD1. The sample taken for sequencing was peripheral blood. The TCR was taken from a woman in her 50s with active or convalescent COVID-19. CDR3 in amino acids: CASSSTGGWSYNSPLHF. The CDR3 nucleotides are TGTGCCAGCAGCAGTACAGGGGGCTGGTCCTATAATTCACCCCTCCACTTT.